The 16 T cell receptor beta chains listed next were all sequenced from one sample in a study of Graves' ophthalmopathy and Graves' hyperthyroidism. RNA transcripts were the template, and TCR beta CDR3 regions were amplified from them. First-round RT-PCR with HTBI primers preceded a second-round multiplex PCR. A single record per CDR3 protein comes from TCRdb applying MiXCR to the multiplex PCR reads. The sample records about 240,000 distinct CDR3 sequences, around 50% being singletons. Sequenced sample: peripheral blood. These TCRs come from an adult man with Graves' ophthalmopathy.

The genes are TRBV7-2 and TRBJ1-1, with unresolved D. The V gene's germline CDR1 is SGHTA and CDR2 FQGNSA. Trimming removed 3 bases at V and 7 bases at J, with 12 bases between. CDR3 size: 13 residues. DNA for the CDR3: TGTGCCAGCAGCTTGAGATCTGGAGGTGAAGCTTTCTTT. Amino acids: CASSLRSGGEAFF.

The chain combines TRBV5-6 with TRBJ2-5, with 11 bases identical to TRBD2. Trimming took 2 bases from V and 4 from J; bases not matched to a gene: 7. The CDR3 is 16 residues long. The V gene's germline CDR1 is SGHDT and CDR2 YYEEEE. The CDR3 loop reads CASSLQGLAERETQYF. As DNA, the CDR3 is TGTGCCAGCAGCTTACAGGGACTAGCGGAGCGAGAGACCCAGTACTTC.

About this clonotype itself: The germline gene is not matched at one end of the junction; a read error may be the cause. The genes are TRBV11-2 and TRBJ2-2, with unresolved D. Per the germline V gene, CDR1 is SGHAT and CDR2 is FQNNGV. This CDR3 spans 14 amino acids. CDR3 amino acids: CASSLERYTEELFF. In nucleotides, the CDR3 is TGTGCCAGCAGCTTAGAGCGGTACACCGAGGAGCTGTTTTTT.

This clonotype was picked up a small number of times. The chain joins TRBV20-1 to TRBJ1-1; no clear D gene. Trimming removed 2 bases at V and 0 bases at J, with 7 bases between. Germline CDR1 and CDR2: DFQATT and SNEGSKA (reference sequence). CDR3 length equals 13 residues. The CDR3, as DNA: TGCAGTGCTAGAAGGGCATTGAACACTGAAGCTTTCTTT. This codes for CSARRALNTEAFF.

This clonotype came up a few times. The chain's CDR3 is CAISGVGGEQYF. DNA for the CDR3: TGTGCCATCAGTGGGGTCGGGGGGGAGCAGTACTTC. The V gene is TRBV10-3, the J gene TRBJ2-7; 7 positions agree with TRBD2. The germline V gene encodes CDR1 ENHRY and CDR2 SYGVKD. With V trimmed by 4 bases and J by 7 bases, 4 bases remained unmatched. CDR3 size: 12 residues.

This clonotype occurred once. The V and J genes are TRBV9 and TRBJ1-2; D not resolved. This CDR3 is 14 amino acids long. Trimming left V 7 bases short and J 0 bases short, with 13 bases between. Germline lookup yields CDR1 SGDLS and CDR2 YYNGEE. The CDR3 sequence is CASPDPGTNYGYTF. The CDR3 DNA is TGTGCCAGCCCCGACCCCGGAACTAACTATGGCTACACCTTC.

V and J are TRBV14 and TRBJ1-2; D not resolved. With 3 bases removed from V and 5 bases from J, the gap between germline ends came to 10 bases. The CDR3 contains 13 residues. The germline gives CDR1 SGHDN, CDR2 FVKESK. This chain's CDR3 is CASSHGRAYGYTF. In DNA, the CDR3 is TGTGCCAGCAGCCACGGACGGGCATATGGCTACACCTTC.

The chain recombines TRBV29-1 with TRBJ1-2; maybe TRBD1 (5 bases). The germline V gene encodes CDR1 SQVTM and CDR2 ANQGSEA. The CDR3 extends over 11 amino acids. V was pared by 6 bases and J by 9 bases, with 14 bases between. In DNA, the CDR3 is TGCAGCGTGGAGGGGTTCGACAGCTACACCTTC. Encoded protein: CSVEGFDSYTF.

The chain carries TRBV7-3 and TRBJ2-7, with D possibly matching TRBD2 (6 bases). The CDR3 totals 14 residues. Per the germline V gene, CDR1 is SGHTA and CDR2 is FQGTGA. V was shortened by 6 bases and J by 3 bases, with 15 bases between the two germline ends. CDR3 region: CASSLFPRGYEQYF. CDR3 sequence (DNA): TGTGCCAGCAGTTTGTTTCCGCGGGGCTACGAGCAGTACTTC.

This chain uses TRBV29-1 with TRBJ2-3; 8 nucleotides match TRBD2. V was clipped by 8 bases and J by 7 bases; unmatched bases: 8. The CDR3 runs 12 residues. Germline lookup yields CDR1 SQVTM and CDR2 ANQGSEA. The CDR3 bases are TGCAGCTCGGGGGGGGCAGATAATACGCAGTATTTT. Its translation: CSSGGADNTQYF.

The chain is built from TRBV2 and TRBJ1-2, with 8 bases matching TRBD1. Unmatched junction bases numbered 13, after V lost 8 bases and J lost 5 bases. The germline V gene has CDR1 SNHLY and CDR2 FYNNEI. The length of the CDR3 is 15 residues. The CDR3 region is CASLLGQGTTYGYTF. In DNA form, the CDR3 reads TGTGCCAGCCTTCTCGGACAGGGAACGACTTATGGCTACACCTTC.

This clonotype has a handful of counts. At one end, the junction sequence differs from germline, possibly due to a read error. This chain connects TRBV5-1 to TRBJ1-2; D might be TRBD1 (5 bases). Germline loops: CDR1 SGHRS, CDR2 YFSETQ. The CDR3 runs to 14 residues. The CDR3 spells CASSLEGRAYGYTF. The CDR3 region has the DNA TGTGCCAGCAGCTTGGAGGGCAGGGCCTATGGCTACACCTTC.

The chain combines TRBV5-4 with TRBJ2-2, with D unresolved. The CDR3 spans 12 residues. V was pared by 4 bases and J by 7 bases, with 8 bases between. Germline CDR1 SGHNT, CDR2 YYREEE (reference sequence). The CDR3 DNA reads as TGTGCCAGCAGCCCGGACCGCGGGGAGCTGTTTTTT. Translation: CASSPDRGELFF.

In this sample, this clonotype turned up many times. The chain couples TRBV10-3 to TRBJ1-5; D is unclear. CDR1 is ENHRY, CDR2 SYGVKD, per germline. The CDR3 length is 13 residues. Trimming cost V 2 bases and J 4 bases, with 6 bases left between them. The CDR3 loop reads CAISERVNQPQHF. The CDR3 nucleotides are TGTGCCATCAGTGAGAGGGTAAATCAGCCCCAGCATTTT.

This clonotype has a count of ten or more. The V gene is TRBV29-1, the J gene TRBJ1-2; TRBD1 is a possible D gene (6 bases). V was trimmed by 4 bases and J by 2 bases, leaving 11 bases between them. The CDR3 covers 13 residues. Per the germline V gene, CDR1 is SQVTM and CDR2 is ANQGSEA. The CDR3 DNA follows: TGCAGCGTTGCTCGGGGGGCCAACTATGGCTACACCTTC. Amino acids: CSVARGANYGYTF.

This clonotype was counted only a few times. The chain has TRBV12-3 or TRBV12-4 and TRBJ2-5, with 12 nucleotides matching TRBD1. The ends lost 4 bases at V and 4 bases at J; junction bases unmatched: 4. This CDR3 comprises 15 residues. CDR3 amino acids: CASSYGDRGRETQYF. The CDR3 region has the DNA TGTGCCAGCAGTTACGGGGACAGGGGGCGAGAGACCCAGTACTTC.